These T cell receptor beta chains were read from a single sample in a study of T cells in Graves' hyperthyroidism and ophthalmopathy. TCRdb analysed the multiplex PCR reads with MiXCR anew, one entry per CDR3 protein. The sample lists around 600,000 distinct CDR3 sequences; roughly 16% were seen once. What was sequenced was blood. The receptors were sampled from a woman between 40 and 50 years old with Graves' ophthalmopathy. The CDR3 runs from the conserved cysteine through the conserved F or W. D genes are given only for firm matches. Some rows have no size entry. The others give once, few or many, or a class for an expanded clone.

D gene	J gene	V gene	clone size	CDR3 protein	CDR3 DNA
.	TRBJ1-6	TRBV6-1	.	CASSPRDRITPLHF	TGTGCCAGCAGTCCTCGGGACCGTATTACGCCCCTCCACTTT
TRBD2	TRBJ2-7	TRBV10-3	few	CAISESLAGSYNEQYF	TGTGCCATCAGTGAGTCACTAGCGGGATCCTACAATGAGCAGTACTTC
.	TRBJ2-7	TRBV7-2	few	CASSSNPGEQYF	TGTGCCAGCAGCTCGAATCCGGGCGAGCAGTACTTC
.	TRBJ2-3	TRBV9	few	CASSVHASTDTQYF	TGTGCCAGCAGCGTTCACGCGTCCACAGATACGCAGTATTTT
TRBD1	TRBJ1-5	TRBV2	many	CASSSIPDRGKNQPQHF	TGTGCCAGCAGTTCCATCCCGGACAGGGGAAAGAATCAGCCCCAGCATTTT
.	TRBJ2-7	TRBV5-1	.	CASSLDGVSYEQYF	TGCGCCAGCAGCTTGGATGGGGTCTCCTACGAGCAGTACTTC
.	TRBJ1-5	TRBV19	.	CASSIQINQPQHF	TGTGCCAGTAGTATTCAGATCAATCAGCCCCAGCATTTT
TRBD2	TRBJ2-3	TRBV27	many	CASSSGLAGGRYPGTDTQYF	TGTGCCAGCAGTTCGGGACTAGCGGGGGGTAGATACCCAGGCACAGATACGCAGTATTTT
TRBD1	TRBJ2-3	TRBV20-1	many	CSARDRGSTDTQYF	TGCAGTGCTCGGGACAGGGGAAGCACAGATACGCAGTATTTT
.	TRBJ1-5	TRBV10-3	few	CAITWDTSYSNQPQHF	TGTGCCATCACCTGGGACACTTCGTATAGCAATCAGCCCCAGCATTTT
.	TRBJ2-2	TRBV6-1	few	CASTDGYLPTGELFF	TGTGCCAGCACCGATGGGTATCTACCCACCGGGGAGCTGTTTTTT
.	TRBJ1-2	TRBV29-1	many	CSVRAGPDNYGYTF	TGCAGCGTCCGAGCCGGGCCGGATAACTATGGCTACACCTTC
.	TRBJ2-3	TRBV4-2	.	CASSQERLGNTDTQYF	TGTGCCAGCAGCCAAGAAAGACTAGGGAACACAGATACGCAGTATTTT
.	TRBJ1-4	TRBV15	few	CATSRDRGSEKLFF	TGTGCCACCAGCAGAGATCGTGGGTCCGAAAAACTGTTTTTT
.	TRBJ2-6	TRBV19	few	CASTEGAGANVLTF	TGTGCCAGCACGGAGGGGGCTGGGGCCAACGTCCTGACTTTC
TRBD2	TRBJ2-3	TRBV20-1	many	CSARDPLAGGVDTQYF	TGCAGTGCTAGGGATCCCTTGGCGGGGGGTGTGGATACGCAGTATTTT
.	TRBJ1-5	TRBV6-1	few	CASSDYAGQYSNQPQHF	TGTGCCAGCAGTGACTATGCCGGGCAGTATAGCAATCAGCCCCAGCATTTT
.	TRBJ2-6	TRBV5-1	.	CASSLGVSSGANVLTF	TGCGCCAGCAGCCTGGGAGTTAGCTCTGGGGCCAACGTCCTGACTTTC
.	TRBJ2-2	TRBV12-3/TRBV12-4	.	CASSPDFLVRSVNTGELFF	TGTGCCAGCAGCCCTGATTTTTTGGTTAGGTCGGTGAACACCGGGGAGCTGTTTTTT
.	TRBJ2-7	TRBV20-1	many	CSARDPKFSAPNEQYF	TGCAGTGCTAGAGATCCAAAATTTAGTGCGCCCAACGAGCAGTACTTC
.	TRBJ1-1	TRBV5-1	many	CASSLEGSRTEAFF	TGCGCCAGCAGCTTGGAGGGGAGTCGAACTGAAGCTTTCTTT
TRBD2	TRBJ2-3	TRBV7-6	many	CASSQAGGLVDTQYF	TGTGCCAGCAGCCAAGCGGGAGGCTTGGTAGATACGCAGTATTTT
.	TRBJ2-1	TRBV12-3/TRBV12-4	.	CASSFYPASYNEQFF	TGTGCCAGCAGTTTTTATCCCGCCTCCTACAATGAGCAGTTCTTC
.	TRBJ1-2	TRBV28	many	CASSLAARVYGYTF	TGTGCCAGCAGTTTGGCAGCGCGGGTCTATGGCTACACCTTC
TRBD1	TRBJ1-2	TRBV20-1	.	CSAYNRDRGYYGYTF	TGCAGTGCTTACAACCGGGACAGGGGCTACTATGGCTACACCTTC
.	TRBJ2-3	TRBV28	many	CASSFRDSYSTDTQYF	TGTGCCAGCAGTTTTCGAGACTCTTATAGCACAGATACGCAGTATTTT
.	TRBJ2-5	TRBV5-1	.	CASSYGDGTQYF	TGCGCCAGCAGCTACGGCGACGGGACCCAGTACTTC
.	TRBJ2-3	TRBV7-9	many	CASSLDLSRTQYF	TGTGCCAGCAGCTTAGACTTGTCCAGAACGCAGTATTTT
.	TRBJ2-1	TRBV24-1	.	CATSDFAGKMDEQFF	TGTGCCACCAGTGATTTTGCAGGCAAAATGGATGAGCAGTTCTTC
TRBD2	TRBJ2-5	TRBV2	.	CASSTSGKQETQYF	TGTGCCAGCTCGACTAGCGGAAAGCAAGAGACCCAGTACTTC
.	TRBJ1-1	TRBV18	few	CASSPGRHTEAFF	TGTGCCAGCTCTCCGGGCAGACACACTGAAGCTTTCTTT
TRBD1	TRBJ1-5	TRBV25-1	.	CASSGRDRGEDNQPQHF	TGTGCCAGCAGTGGGAGGGACAGGGGAGAGGACAATCAGCCCCAGCATTTT
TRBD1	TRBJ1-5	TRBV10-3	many	CAISAGQGSQPQHF	TGTGCCATCAGTGCCGGACAGGGGAGTCAGCCCCAGCATTTT
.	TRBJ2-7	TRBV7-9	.	CASQKEGPYEQYF	TGTGCCAGCCAAAAGGAGGGCCCCTACGAGCAGTACTTC
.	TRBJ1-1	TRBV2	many	CASSVQGSGYITEAFF	TGTGCCAGCAGTGTTCAAGGGTCGGGCTATATCACTGAAGCTTTCTTT
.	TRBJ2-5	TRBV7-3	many	CASSSTSEETQYF	TGTGCCAGCAGCTCTACTAGTGAAGAGACCCAGTACTTC
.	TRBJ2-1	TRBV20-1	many	CSADQGLNEQFF	TGCAGTGCGGACCAGGGCTTGAATGAGCAGTTCTTC
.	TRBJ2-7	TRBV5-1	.	CASSLGLGREQYF	TGCGCCAGCAGCTTGGGTTTGGGTCGGGAGCAGTACTTC
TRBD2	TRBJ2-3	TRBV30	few	CAWSSGRAPDTQYF	TGTGCCTGGTCTAGCGGGAGGGCCCCAGATACGCAGTATTTT
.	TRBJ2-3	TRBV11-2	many	CASSPIRGFEEYF	TGTGCCAGCAGCCCAATACGGGGGTTCGAGGAGTATTTT